The T cell receptor beta chain described here comes from a study of cytomegalovirus exposure and HLA in healthy donors. Points from the study as a whole: Later, an analysis found that TCR clusters from the first cohort tended to co-occur in the roughly 130 validation repertoires. Reports showed the classifier diagnosing cytomegalovirus status with high specificity and sensitivity.

V was clipped by 3 bases and J by 1 base; unmatched bases: 10. The V gene's germline CDR1 is MDHEN and CDR2 SYDVKM. The CDR3 has 17 amino acids. As to this clone: Antigen specificity is unknown.

Repertoires were generated with immunoSEQ multiplex PCR, while TCRdb's copy carries only in-frame clones and drops some. The table has roughly 45,000 clones, around 90% seen once. Sequenced: PBMCs. The source is a man aged 18 to 29 in good health and CMV-seronegative. The chain recombines TRBV28 with TRBJ2-5; 8 nucleotides line up with TRBD1. In DNA form, the CDR3 reads TGTGCCAGCAGTTTTACTTTGACAGGGGCACCCCAAGAGACCCAGTACTTC. Translated: CASSFTLTGAPQETQYF.